Listed below are T cell receptor beta chains from one sample, sequenced in a study of T-cell memory formation after mild COVID-19. Each CDR3 protein is one row after TCRdb ran MiXCR on the 5' RACE reads. The sample holds some 120,000 distinct CDR3 sequences, less than 6.5% seen once. Sequencing was carried out using PBMCs or a T cell subset sorted from them (not recorded which). The source is an adult woman who had mild COVID-19 (a few samples of this study predate the infection). Cell type and time point are not known. CDR3s include the opening cysteine and the closing phenylalanine or tryptophan. The order of the fields is CDR3 DNA, CDR3 protein, J gene, D gene, V gene, clone size. A D gene is named only where the DNA matches it firmly. Size is omitted from some rows. Given values are once, few, many or a class for expanded clones.

CDR3nt: TGTGCCAGCTCACCAGACCAGGGTCGTTCGCAGCCCCAGCATTTT; CDR3aa: CASSPDQGRSQPQHF; j_gene: TRBJ1-5; d_gene: .; v_gene: TRBV18; abundance: .
CDR3nt: TGTGCCAGCAGCTTAGTTGCCGACAGGCTCACCGGGGAGCTGTTTTTT; CDR3aa: CASSLVADRLTGELFF; j_gene: TRBJ2-2; d_gene: .; v_gene: TRBV7-3; abundance: .
CDR3nt: TGTGCCAGCAGCCGTACGGGACAGGGCAATCAGCCCCAGCATTTT; CDR3aa: CASSRTGQGNQPQHF; j_gene: TRBJ1-5; d_gene: TRBD1; v_gene: TRBV7-3; abundance: .
CDR3nt: TGTGCCAGTAGCACAGGGTCCTCTGGGGCCAACGTCCTGACTTTC; CDR3aa: CASSTGSSGANVLTF; j_gene: TRBJ2-6; d_gene: .; v_gene: TRBV6-1; abundance: .
CDR3nt: TGTGCCAGCAGTTACGACAGGGCCCAGCCCCAGCATTTT; CDR3aa: CASSYDRAQPQHF; j_gene: TRBJ1-5; d_gene: TRBD1; v_gene: TRBV6-5; abundance: few
CDR3nt: TGTGCCAGCAGTTACGGGGGACTACCGCCTGACAATGAGCAGTTCTTC; CDR3aa: CASSYGGLPPDNEQFF; j_gene: TRBJ2-1; d_gene: TRBD2; v_gene: TRBV6-6; abundance: many
CDR3nt: TGCAGTGCTACCCGGACTAGCGGGGCCAGCAGCTCCTACAATGAGCAGTTCTTC; CDR3aa: CSATRTSGASSSYNEQFF; j_gene: TRBJ2-1; d_gene: TRBD2; v_gene: TRBV20-1; abundance: many
CDR3nt: TGCGCCAGCAGCTCGGCACTCGCCTTGCGTGGCACCGGGGAGCTGTTTTTT; CDR3aa: CASSSALALRGTGELFF; j_gene: TRBJ2-2; d_gene: .; v_gene: TRBV5-1; abundance: few
CDR3nt: TGTGCCAGCAGTTACCAATGGTTTGCGGGACGCACAGATACGCAGTATTTT; CDR3aa: CASSYQWFAGRTDTQYF; j_gene: TRBJ2-3; d_gene: .; v_gene: TRBV6-5; abundance: many
CDR3nt: TGCAGTGCTAGCCCGACCGGGGGTGAGCAGTTCTTC; CDR3aa: CSASPTGGEQFF; j_gene: TRBJ2-1; d_gene: .; v_gene: TRBV20-1; abundance: many
CDR3nt: TGCGCCAGCAGCCAAGGTCTAGCGGGAGACAATGAGCAGTTCTTC; CDR3aa: CASSQGLAGDNEQFF; j_gene: TRBJ2-1; d_gene: TRBD2; v_gene: TRBV4-3; abundance: .
CDR3nt: TGTGCCAGCAGCTTAACCAACAGGGGCCACTCAGGAGGCTACACCTTC; CDR3aa: CASSLTNRGHSGGYTF; j_gene: TRBJ1-2; d_gene: TRBD1; v_gene: TRBV7-9; abundance: few
CDR3nt: TGCAGTGCTTCGGGACTAGCGGGAGAGACCCAGTACTTC; CDR3aa: CSASGLAGETQYF; j_gene: TRBJ2-5; d_gene: TRBD2; v_gene: TRBV20-1; abundance: many
CDR3nt: TGTGCCAGCAGCTTCCCGATAGCGGGGACAAGCTCCTACAATGAGCAGTTCTTC; CDR3aa: CASSFPIAGTSSYNEQFF; j_gene: TRBJ2-1; d_gene: TRBD2; v_gene: TRBV7-8; abundance: many
CDR3nt: TGCGCCAGCAGCCAGACGGACGGGGGTGAGACCCAGTACTTC; CDR3aa: CASSQTDGGETQYF; j_gene: TRBJ2-5; d_gene: .; v_gene: TRBV4-1; abundance: many
CDR3nt: TGTGCCACCAGCAGCCTGAGGTCCAACATTCAGTACTTC; CDR3aa: CATSSLRSNIQYF; j_gene: TRBJ2-4; d_gene: .; v_gene: TRBV15; abundance: few
CDR3nt: TGTGCCAGCAGCTTAACAGGGGGAACCTATGAAGCTTTCTTT; CDR3aa: CASSLTGGTYEAFF; j_gene: TRBJ1-1; d_gene: TRBD1; v_gene: TRBV11-2; abundance: .
CDR3nt: TGCAGTGCTAGAGATGCTGGGAAAAATTCACCCCTCCACTTT; CDR3aa: CSARDAGKNSPLHF; j_gene: TRBJ1-6; d_gene: .; v_gene: TRBV20-1; abundance: .
CDR3nt: TGTGCCAGCAGTTTAGTTAAGAGGTGGGACAGGGGAAGAGACACTGAAGCTTTCTTT; CDR3aa: CASSLVKRWDRGRDTEAFF; j_gene: TRBJ1-1; d_gene: TRBD1; v_gene: TRBV12-3/TRBV12-4; abundance: few
CDR3nt: TGTGCCAGCAGTTTAGTGTATAATGTCGAGCAGTACTTC; CDR3aa: CASSLVYNVEQYF; j_gene: TRBJ2-7; d_gene: .; v_gene: TRBV27; abundance: many
CDR3nt: TGTGCCAGCAGTTTTAGGGCACAATACGATCAGCCCCAGCATTTT; CDR3aa: CASSFRAQYDQPQHF; j_gene: TRBJ1-5; d_gene: .; v_gene: TRBV12-3/TRBV12-4; abundance: many
CDR3nt: TGTGCCAGCAGCCCCACAGGGGGCTGGGGCTATGGCTACACCTTC; CDR3aa: CASSPTGGWGYGYTF; j_gene: TRBJ1-2; d_gene: TRBD1; v_gene: TRBV28; abundance: .
CDR3nt: TGTGCCAGCAGCTTGTCGGGGGCAAGACAGCCCCAGCATTTT; CDR3aa: CASSLSGARQPQHF; j_gene: TRBJ1-5; d_gene: .; v_gene: TRBV7-9; abundance: .
CDR3nt: TGTGCCAGCAGTCCACCAGGGGTGAGGGACTATGGCTACACCTTC; CDR3aa: CASSPPGVRDYGYTF; j_gene: TRBJ1-2; d_gene: .; v_gene: TRBV12-3/TRBV12-4; abundance: few
CDR3nt: TGTGCCAGCAGCCAAGCGCTAGCGGGAACCAATGAGCAGTTCTTC; CDR3aa: CASSQALAGTNEQFF; j_gene: TRBJ2-1; d_gene: TRBD2; v_gene: TRBV14; abundance: few
CDR3nt: TGCGCCAGCAAAGCAACAGCTTCCTACGAGCAGTACTTC; CDR3aa: CASKATASYEQYF; j_gene: TRBJ2-7; d_gene: .; v_gene: TRBV5-1; abundance: .
CDR3nt: TGCAGTGCCCTCCACCGGGGGCCTAGCGGAGAGACCCAGTACTTC; CDR3aa: CSALHRGPSGETQYF; j_gene: TRBJ2-5; d_gene: .; v_gene: TRBV20-1; abundance: many
CDR3nt: TGCAGCGTTGCAGCAGGGGGCCCGAATCAGCCCCAGCATTTT; CDR3aa: CSVAAGGPNQPQHF; j_gene: TRBJ1-5; d_gene: TRBD1; v_gene: TRBV29-1; abundance: .
CDR3nt: TGCGCCAGCAGAACGACCGGGGCAGGGCTCTACGAGCAGTACTTC; CDR3aa: CASRTTGAGLYEQYF; j_gene: TRBJ2-7; d_gene: .; v_gene: TRBV5-1; abundance: many
CDR3nt: TGCGCCAGCAGCCAGAGACAGGACCCCGCCACTGAAGCTTTCTTT; CDR3aa: CASSQRQDPATEAFF; j_gene: TRBJ1-1; d_gene: .; v_gene: TRBV5-1; abundance: .
CDR3nt: TGTGCCAGCAGCTTAACCCCCGAGGGACTACGCACAGATACGCAGTATTTT; CDR3aa: CASSLTPEGLRTDTQYF; j_gene: TRBJ2-3; d_gene: TRBD2; v_gene: TRBV7-9; abundance: many
CDR3nt: TGCGCCAGCAGCCAGGGGGCAAAAGAGACCCAGTACTTC; CDR3aa: CASSQGAKETQYF; j_gene: TRBJ2-5; d_gene: .; v_gene: TRBV4-1; abundance: many
CDR3nt: TGTGCCAGCAGCTCCCAAGACGAGCAGTACTTC; CDR3aa: CASSSQDEQYF; j_gene: TRBJ2-7; d_gene: .; v_gene: TRBV5-4; abundance: few
CDR3nt: TGTGCCAGCAGCTTAGCGCTGGGTAGCGGGGGCCGTTCCTACGAGCAGTACTTC; CDR3aa: CASSLALGSGGRSYEQYF; j_gene: TRBJ2-7; d_gene: TRBD2; v_gene: TRBV7-2; abundance: many
CDR3nt: TGTGCCAGCAGCTTACTCCCGGACCTCAGGGGAAACACTGAAGCTTTCTTT; CDR3aa: CASSLLPDLRGNTEAFF; j_gene: TRBJ1-1; d_gene: .; v_gene: TRBV7-3; abundance: few
CDR3nt: TGTGCCAGCAGCTTAGAGTGGACTAACTATGGCTACACCTTC; CDR3aa: CASSLEWTNYGYTF; j_gene: TRBJ1-2; d_gene: .; v_gene: TRBV7-2; abundance: .
CDR3nt: TGTGCCAGCAGCGTAACCGTGGGCGCCGGGGAGCTGTTTTTT; CDR3aa: CASSVTVGAGELFF; j_gene: TRBJ2-2; d_gene: .; v_gene: TRBV9; abundance: .
CDR3nt: TGCGCCAGCAGCCAAGTGCGAGGGACGTCGGGAAACACCATATATTTT; CDR3aa: CASSQVRGTSGNTIYF; j_gene: TRBJ1-3; d_gene: .; v_gene: TRBV4-1; abundance: .
CDR3nt: TGTGCCAGCTCCTCCGTTAGCGGGGGCCGCCACCGGGATACGCAGTATTTT; CDR3aa: CASSSVSGGRHRDTQYF; j_gene: TRBJ2-3; d_gene: TRBD2; v_gene: TRBV18; abundance: few
CDR3nt: TGTGCCAGCAGCGAGGAACAGGGGGGAGGTGAGACCCAGTACTTC; CDR3aa: CASSEEQGGGETQYF; j_gene: TRBJ2-5; d_gene: TRBD1; v_gene: TRBV9; abundance: many